This passage covers 11 T cell receptor beta chains from one sample sequenced in a study of spatial heterogeneity in lung cancer. Study conclusions and caveats: Within tumors, counts of expanded alpha and beta TCRs tracked tumor mutation counts.

No antigens are known for them. Sample time point: sample taken at primary tumor resection. TCRdb re-called the 5' RACE reads with MiXCR, one entry per CDR3 protein. The table shows some 9,000 distinct CDR3 sequences, with approximately 15% occurring only once. Sample: lung tumor tissue, taken at surgery. All receptors come from a male donor with early-stage non-small cell lung cancer.

Comments on this clonotype: Because this beta chain is a stray read in a library intended to capture alpha chains, its abundance should not be given much weight. The chain links TRBV4-1 to TRBJ1-2, with D tentatively TRBD1 (6 bases). The V gene lost 4 bases and the J gene lost 6 bases, with 24 bases spanning the gap. Per germline, CDR1 MGHRA and CDR2 YSYEKL. The CDR3 is 17 residues long. The CDR3 is CASSLRFGTPERDGYTF. The DNA of the CDR3 is TGCGCCAGCAGCCTGAGATTCGGGACACCTGAAAGAGATGGCTACACCTTC.

Details on this clonotype: The library was built for alpha chains, so this beta chain is an off-target read and its size means little. The CDR3 bases are TGTGCCATCGAGCGCGGGACAGGGCGCGACGAGCAGTACTTC. Translating gives CAIERGTGRDEQYF. The chain has TRBV10-3 and TRBJ2-7; 9 nucleotides match TRBD1. Germline lookup yields CDR1 ENHRY and CDR2 SYGVKD. The CDR3 is 14 amino acids. J gave up 5 bases and V 8 bases, and 10 bases lay outside the gene matches.

In this sample, this clonotype turned up many times. This beta chain turned up in a library designed for alpha chains; as an off-target read, its abundance says little. The rearrangement joins TRBV29-1 to TRBJ2-1; 10 bases match TRBD2. This CDR3 has 13 residues. V lost 3 bases, J lost 7 bases, and 3 bases stayed unmatched. The germline V gene encodes CDR1 SQVTM and CDR2 ANQGSEA. CDR3 loop: CSVEASGRNEQFF. In nucleotides, the CDR3 is TGCAGCGTTGAGGCTAGCGGGAGAAATGAGCAGTTCTTC.

This clonotype was counted many times. Because the library targeted alpha chains, this beta chain is an off-target read whose size means little. The CDR3: CASSSRGFYSYNEQFF. The DNA of the CDR3 is TGTGCCAGCAGCTCACGGGGGTTCTACTCCTACAATGAGCAGTTCTTC. V and J are TRBV7-2 and TRBJ2-1; D is perhaps TRBD2 (6 bases). Trimming took off 4 bases at V and 0 bases at J, with 13 bases between the two ends. The CDR3 runs to 16 residues. Germline loops: CDR1 SGHTA, CDR2 FQGNSA.

This clonotype came up a few times. Because the library targeted alpha chains, this beta chain is an off-target read whose size means little. The gene calls are TRBV6-6 and TRBJ2-2; D gene unclear. This CDR3 region has 11 residues. In germline, CDR1 is MNHNY, CDR2 SVGAGI (reference sequence). V was cut by 5 bases and J by 4 bases, with 2 bases left in between. CDR3 sequence: CASSGTGELFF. CDR3 nucleotides: TGTGCCAGCAGTGGCACCGGGGAGCTGTTTTTT.

This clonotype appeared many times. Within a library made for alpha chains, this beta chain is off target, and its count is uninformative. This chain connects TRBV5-4 to TRBJ2-3, with 13 bases lining up with TRBD2. The CDR3 totals 17 residues. Germline-derived CDR1 and CDR2 are SGHNT and YYREEE (reference sequence). Trimming cost V 3 bases and J 2 bases; bases outside gene matches: 6. This CDR3 reads CASSSRLAGGPTDTQYF. CDR3 nucleotide sequence: TGTGCCAGCAGCTCTAGACTAGCGGGAGGCCCCACAGATACGCAGTATTTT. Variable domain in full (rest from reference TRBV5-4 and TRBJ2-3): ETGVTQSPTHLIKTRGQQVTLRCSSQSGHNTVSWYQQALGQGPQFIFQYYREEENGRGNFPPRFSGLQFPNYSSELNVNALELDDSALYLCASSSRLAGGPTDTQYFGPGTRLTVL.

At least ten counts were recorded for this clonotype. Being off target in a library aimed at alpha chains, this beta chain has a size of little meaning. The V gene is TRBV12-3 or TRBV12-4, the J gene TRBJ1-1, with TRBD1 identical over 7 bases. The CDR3 is made up of 14 amino acids. Unmatched junction bases numbered 4, after V lost 5 bases and J lost 1 base. In DNA, the CDR3 is TGTGCCAGCAGTCTACGGACAGGGAACACTGAAGCTTTCTTT. Amino acids: CASSLRTGNTEAFF.

By share, this clonotype ranks as medium-sized. The size of this beta chain means little, since it is a stray read in a library made for alpha chains. V usage is TRBV5-1 and J usage is TRBJ1-1; D gene uncertain. The CDR3 runs to 15 residues. CDR1 is SGHRS, CDR2 YFSETQ, per germline. V was shortened by 0 bases and J by 2 bases, with 11 bases between the two germline ends. CDR3 region: CASSLVSGSNTEAFF. CDR3 in DNA: TGCGCCAGCAGCTTGGTTTCGGGCAGTAACACTGAAGCTTTCTTT.

In the case of this clonotype: A library made for alpha chains picked up this beta chain off target, so its size means little. The chain recombines TRBV7-9 with TRBJ2-7, with TRBD2 identical over 7 bases. V was clipped by 5 bases and J by 1 base; unmatched bases: 11. The CDR3 is 16 residues long. The germline V gene encodes CDR1 SEHNR and CDR2 FQNEAQ (reference sequence). The CDR3 nucleotides are TGTGCCAGCAGCAACCCTGCGGGACTAAATTCCTACGAGCAGTACTTC. This translates into CASSNPAGLNSYEQYF.

This clonotype was recorded at least ten times. Little can be read into the size of this beta chain, an off-target read in a library designed for alpha chains. The chain employs TRBV11-2 and TRBJ2-3; no clear D gene. The CDR3 has 11 residues. Trimming pared 4 bases from V and 2 bases from J, leaving 1 base between. From germline, CDR1 is SGHAT and CDR2 FQNNGV. CDR3 amino acids: CASSSTDTQYF. Written as DNA, the CDR3 is TGTGCCAGCAGCTCCACAGATACGCAGTATTTT.

In this sample, this clonotype turned up many times. This beta chain is an unintended read in a library built for alpha chains; its size means little. The CDR3 sequence is CASSADGQETQYF. The CDR3 coding sequence is TGTGCCAGCAGTGCGGACGGCCAAGAGACCCAGTACTTC. This chain links TRBV25-1 with TRBJ2-5; D uncertain. CDR3 length: 13 amino acids. Germline CDR1 reads MGHDK; CDR2 reads SYGVNS. V dropped 4 bases and J dropped 1 base, with 7 bases sitting between them.